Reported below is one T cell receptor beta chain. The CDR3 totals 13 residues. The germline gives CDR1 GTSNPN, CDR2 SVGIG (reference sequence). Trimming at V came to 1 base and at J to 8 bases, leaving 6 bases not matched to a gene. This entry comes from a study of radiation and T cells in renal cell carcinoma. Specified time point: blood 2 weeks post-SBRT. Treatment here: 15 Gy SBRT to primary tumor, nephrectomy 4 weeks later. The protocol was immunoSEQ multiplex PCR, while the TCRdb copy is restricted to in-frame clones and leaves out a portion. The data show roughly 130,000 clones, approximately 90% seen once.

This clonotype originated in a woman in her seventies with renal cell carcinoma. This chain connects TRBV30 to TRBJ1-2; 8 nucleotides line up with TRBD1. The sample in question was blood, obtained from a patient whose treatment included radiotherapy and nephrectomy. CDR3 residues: CAWSAGGAVGYTF. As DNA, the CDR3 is TGTGCCTGGAGTGCAGGGGGCGCGGTGGGCTACACCTTC.